This TCR beta chain was documented in a study of cytomegalovirus exposure and HLA in healthy donors. Findings and limits, study-wide: As was reported, the HLA-A and HLA-B alleles of most subjects were accurately predicted from TCR beta sequences. For TCR beta chains, V- and J-gene trimming was later linked to a missense DCLRE1C variant. Several of the most significant clusters appeared linked to common viral pathogens, based on a later analysis.

Worth noting for this clone: Its antigen is not identified.

PCR primers comprised 60 Vbeta and 13 Jbeta primers. Produced via immunoSEQ multiplex PCR; TCRdb's table is partial and in-frame only. Here the sample spans 150,000 to 200,000 clones, roughly 83% being singletons. Each donor was nominally healthy when sampled (though unrecorded immune exposures were likely). The sequence came from a woman aged 45 to 65 in good health and CMV-seronegative. Source material: PBMCs.

As DNA, the CDR3 is TGTGCCAGCAGACTCCACAGGGGGCTCGGCACTGAAGCTTTCTTT. This codes for CASRLHRGLGTEAFF. The chain has TRBV6-5 and TRBJ1-1; 9 nucleotides agree with TRBD1. Germline V lookup: CDR1 MNHEY, CDR2 SVGAGI. This CDR3 region has 15 residues. V lost 6 bases to trimming and J lost 4 bases; unmatched junction nucleotides: 9.